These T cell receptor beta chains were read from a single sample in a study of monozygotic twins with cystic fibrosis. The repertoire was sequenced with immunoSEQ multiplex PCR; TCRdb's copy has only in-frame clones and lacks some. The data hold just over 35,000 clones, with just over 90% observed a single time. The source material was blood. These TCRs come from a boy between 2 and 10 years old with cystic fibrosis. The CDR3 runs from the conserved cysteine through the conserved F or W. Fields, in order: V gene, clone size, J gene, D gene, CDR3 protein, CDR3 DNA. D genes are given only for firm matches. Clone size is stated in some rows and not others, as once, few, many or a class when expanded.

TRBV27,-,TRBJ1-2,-,CASSPSQPNYGYTF,TGTGCCAGCAGTCCCAGCCAGCCTAACTATGGCTACACCTTC
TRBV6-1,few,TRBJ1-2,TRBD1,CASSRTGYGYTF,TGTGCCAGCAGCAGGACAGGGTATGGCTACACCTTC
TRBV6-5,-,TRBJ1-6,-,CASMLRDNSPLHF,TGTGCCAGCATGTTACGGGATAATTCACCCCTCCACTTT
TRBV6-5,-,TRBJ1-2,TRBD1,CASTDRETYGYTF,TGTGCCAGCACGGACAGGGAGACCTATGGCTACACCTTC
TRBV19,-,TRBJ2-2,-,CASSMGHTGNAGELFF,TGTGCCAGTAGTATGGGTCACACAGGGAACGCCGGGGAGCTGTTTTTT
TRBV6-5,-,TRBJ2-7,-,CASSYSQNYEQYF,TGTGCCAGCAGTTACTCCCAGAACTACGAGCAGTACTTC
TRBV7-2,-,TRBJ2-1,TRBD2,CASSTPSGGAINEQFF,TGTGCCAGCAGCACACCTAGCGGGGGGGCCATCAATGAGCAGTTCTTC
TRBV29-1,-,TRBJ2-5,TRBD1,CSVDRGRETQYF,TGCAGCGTTGACAGGGGGCGGGAGACCCAGTACTTC
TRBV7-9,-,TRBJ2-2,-,CASSFSAGELFF,TGTGCCAGCAGCTTTAGTGCCGGGGAGCTGTTTTTT
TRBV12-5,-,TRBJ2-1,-,CASGPWVIREQFF,TGTGCTAGTGGTCCATGGGTAATACGCGAGCAGTTCTTC
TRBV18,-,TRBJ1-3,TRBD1,CASSPIDSGTGLRNTIYF,TGTGCCAGCTCACCTATCGATTCCGGGACAGGGCTGAGAAACACCATATATTTT
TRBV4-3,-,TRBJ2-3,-,CASSQDREDTQYF,TGCGCCAGCAGCCAAGACAGGGAAGATACGCAGTATTTT
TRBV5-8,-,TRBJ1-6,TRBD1,CASSYTRGYNSPLHF,TGTGCCAGCAGCTACACCAGGGGGTATAATTCACCCCTCCACTTT
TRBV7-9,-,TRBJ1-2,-,CASSIRGLGASGGYTF,TGTGCCAGCAGCATTAGAGGTCTAGGGGCCTCCGGCGGCTACACCTTC
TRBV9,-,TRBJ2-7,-,CASSVERETEQYF,TGTGCCAGCAGCGTAGAAAGGGAAACCGAGCAGTACTTC
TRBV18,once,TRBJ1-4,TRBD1,CASSPPGTGNFGYEKLFF,TGTGCCAGCTCACCACCCGGGACAGGGAATTTCGGGTATGAAAAACTGTTTTTT
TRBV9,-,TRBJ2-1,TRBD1,CASSRTGGNEQFF,TGTGCCAGCAGCCGGACAGGGGGCAATGAGCAGTTCTTC
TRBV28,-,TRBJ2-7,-,CASSFQGKGSYEQYF,TGTGCCAGCAGTTTCCAGGGGAAGGGCTCCTACGAGCAGTACTTC
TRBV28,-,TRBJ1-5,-,CASTLYQGVNNQPQHF,TGTGCCAGCACCCTGTATCAGGGAGTGAACAATCAGCCCCAGCATTTT
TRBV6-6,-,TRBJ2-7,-,CASSYPFQGYEQYF,TGTGCCAGCAGTTACCCCTTTCAGGGCTACGAGCAGTACTTC
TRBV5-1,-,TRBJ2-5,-,CASSLTGGQETQYF,TGCGCCAGCAGCTTGACTGGGGGGCAAGAGACCCAGTACTTC
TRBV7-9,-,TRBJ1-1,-,CASSLAYQNTEAFF,TGTGCCAGCAGCTTAGCGTACCAGAACACTGAAGCTTTCTTT
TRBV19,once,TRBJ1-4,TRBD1,CASSMQGATNEKLFF,TGTGCCAGTAGCATGCAGGGGGCGACTAATGAAAAACTGTTTTTT